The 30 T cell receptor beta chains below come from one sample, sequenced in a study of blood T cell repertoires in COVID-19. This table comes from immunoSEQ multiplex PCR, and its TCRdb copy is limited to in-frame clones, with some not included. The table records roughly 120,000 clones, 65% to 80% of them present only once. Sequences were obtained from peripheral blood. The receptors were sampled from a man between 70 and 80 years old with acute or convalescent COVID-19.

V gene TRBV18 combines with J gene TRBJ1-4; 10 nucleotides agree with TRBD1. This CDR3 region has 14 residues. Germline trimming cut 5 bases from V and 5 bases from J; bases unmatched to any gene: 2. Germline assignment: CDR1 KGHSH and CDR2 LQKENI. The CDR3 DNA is TGTGCCAGCTCATCGGGACAGGGGAATGAAAAACTGTTTTTT. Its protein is CASSSGQGNEKLFF.

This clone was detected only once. This CDR3 is CASSQGAGWGIKDNEQFF. The CDR3 DNA is TGCGCCAGCAGCCAAGGGGCGGGGTGGGGGATAAAGGACAATGAGCAGTTCTTC. V usage is TRBV4-1 and J usage is TRBJ2-1, with a possible D match to TRBD2 (6 bases). The length of the CDR3 is 18 residues. V lost 1 base and J 5 bases, leaving 21 bases between the germline ends. The germline V gene has CDR1 MGHRA and CDR2 YSYEKL.

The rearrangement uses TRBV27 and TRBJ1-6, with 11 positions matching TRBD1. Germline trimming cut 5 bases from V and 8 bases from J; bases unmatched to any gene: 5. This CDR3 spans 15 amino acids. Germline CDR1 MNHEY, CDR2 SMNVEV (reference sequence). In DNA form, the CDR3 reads TGTGCCAGCAGTCGGGGACAGGGGGACCATTCACCCCTCCACTTT. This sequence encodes CASSRGQGDHSPLHF.

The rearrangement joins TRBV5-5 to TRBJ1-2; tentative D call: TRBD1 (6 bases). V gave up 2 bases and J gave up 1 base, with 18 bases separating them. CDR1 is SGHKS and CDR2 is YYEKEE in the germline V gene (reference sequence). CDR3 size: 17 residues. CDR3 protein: CASSLNRELNRNYGYTF. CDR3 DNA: TGTGCCAGCAGCTTAAACAGGGAATTAAACCGTAACTATGGCTACACCTTC.

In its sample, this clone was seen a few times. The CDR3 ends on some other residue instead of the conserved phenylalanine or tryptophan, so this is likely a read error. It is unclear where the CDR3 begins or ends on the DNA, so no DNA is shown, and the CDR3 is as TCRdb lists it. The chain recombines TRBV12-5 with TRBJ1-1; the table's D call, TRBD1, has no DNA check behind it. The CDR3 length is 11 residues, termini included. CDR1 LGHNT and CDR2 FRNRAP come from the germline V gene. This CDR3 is CASGLFSDREV.

The CDR3 protein is CASSHGPTTGELFF. Here the CDR3 DNA reads TGTGCCAGCTCACATGGGCCGACCACCGGGGAGCTGTTTTTT. The rearrangement uses TRBV18 and TRBJ2-2; D not resolved. This CDR3 contains 14 residues. V was pared by 4 bases and J by 4 bases, with 10 bases between. Germline V gene sequence: CDR1 KGHSH, CDR2 LQKENI.

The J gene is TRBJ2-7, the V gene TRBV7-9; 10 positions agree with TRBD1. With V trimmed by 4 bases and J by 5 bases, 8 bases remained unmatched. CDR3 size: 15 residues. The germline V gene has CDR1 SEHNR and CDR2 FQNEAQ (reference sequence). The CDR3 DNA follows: TGTGCCAGCAGCTCGGGGGGGACAGGGGTCCACGAGCAGTACTTC. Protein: CASSSGGTGVHEQYF.

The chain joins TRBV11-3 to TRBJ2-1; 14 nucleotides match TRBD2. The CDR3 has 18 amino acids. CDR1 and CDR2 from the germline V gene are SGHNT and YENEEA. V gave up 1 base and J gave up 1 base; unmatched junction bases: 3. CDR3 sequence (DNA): TGTGCCAGCAGCTTAGGGGGGACTAGCGGGAGTTCCTACAATGAGCAGTTCTTC. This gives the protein CASSLGGTSGSSYNEQFF.

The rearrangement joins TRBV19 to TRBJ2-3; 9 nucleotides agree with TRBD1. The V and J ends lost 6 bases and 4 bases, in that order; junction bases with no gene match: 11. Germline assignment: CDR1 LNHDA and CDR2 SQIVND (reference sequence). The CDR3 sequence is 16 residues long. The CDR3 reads CASRTGGQGLSDTQYF. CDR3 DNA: TGTGCCAGTAGGACGGGAGGACAGGGGCTTTCAGATACGCAGTATTTT.

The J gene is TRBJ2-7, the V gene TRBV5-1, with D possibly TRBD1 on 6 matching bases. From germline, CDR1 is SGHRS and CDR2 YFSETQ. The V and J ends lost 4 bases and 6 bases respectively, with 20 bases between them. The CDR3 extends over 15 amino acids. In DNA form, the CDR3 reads TGCGCCAGCAGCCCCTCAAGTGGGGGCTCGGGCGAGCAGTACTTC. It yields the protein CASSPSSGGSGEQYF.

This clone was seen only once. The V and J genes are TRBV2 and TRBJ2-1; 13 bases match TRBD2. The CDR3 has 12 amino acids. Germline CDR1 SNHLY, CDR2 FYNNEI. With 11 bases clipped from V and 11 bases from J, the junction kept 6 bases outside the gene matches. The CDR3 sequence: CAGTSGEYKQFF. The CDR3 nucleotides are TGTGCCGGGACTAGCGGGGAATATAAGCAGTTCTTC.

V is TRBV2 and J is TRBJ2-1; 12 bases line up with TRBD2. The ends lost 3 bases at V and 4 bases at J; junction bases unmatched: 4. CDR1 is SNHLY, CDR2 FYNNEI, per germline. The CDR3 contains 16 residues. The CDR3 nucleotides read TGTGCCAGCAGTGATACTAGCGGGGGGCAGTACAATGAGCAGTTCTTC. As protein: CASSDTSGGQYNEQFF.

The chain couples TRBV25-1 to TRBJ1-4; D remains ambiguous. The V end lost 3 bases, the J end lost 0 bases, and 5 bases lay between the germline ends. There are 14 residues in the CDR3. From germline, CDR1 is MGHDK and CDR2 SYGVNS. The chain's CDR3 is CASSDRTTNEKLFF. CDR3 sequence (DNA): TGTGCCAGCAGTGACAGGACAACTAATGAAAAACTGTTTTTT.

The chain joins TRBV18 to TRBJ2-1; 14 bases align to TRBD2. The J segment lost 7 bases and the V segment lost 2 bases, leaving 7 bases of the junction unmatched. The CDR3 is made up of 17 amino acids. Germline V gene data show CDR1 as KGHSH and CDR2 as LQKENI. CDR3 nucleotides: TGTGCCAGCTCACCAGGGACTAGCGGGAGTGGGAGGAATGAGCAGTTCTTC. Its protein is CASSPGTSGSGRNEQFF.

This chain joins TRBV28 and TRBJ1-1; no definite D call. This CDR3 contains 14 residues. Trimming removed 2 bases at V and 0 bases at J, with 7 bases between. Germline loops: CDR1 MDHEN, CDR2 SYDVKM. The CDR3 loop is CASSLRLLNTEAFF. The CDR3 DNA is TGTGCCAGCAGTTTAAGACTCTTGAACACTGAAGCTTTCTTT.

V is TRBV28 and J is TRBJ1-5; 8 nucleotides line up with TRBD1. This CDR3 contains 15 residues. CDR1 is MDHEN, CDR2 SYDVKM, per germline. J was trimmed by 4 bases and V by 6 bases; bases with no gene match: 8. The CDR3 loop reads CASSSYDRGNQPQHF. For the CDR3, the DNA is TGTGCCAGCAGCTCATATGACAGGGGTAATCAGCCCCAGCATTTT.

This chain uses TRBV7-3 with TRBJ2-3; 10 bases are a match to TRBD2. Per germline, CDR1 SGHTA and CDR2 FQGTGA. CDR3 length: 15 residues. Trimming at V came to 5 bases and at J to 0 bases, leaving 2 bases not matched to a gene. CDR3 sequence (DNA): TGTGCCAGCAGCGTAGCGGGGGGTAGCACAGATACGCAGTATTTT. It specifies CASSVAGGSTDTQYF.

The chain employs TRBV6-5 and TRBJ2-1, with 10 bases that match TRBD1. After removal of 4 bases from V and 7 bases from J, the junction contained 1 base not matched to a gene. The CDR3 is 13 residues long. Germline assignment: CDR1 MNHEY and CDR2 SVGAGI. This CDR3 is CASSSGQGNEQFF. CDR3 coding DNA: TGTGCCAGCAGTTCGGGACAGGGGAATGAGCAGTTCTTC.

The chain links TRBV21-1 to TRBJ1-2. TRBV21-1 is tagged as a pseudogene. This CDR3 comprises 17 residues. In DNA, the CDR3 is TGTGCCAGCAGCAAAGGTTGGTTGGTCTCTTGGAGGAATGGCTACACCTTC. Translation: CASSKGWLVSWRNGYTF.

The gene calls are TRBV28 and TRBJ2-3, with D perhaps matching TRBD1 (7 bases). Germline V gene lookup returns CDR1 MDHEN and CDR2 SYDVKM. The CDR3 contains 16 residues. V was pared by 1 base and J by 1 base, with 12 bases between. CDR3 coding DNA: TGTGCCAGCAGTTTATTTCAGGGGGGCGGCACAGATACGCAGTATTTT. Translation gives CASSLFQGGGTDTQYF.

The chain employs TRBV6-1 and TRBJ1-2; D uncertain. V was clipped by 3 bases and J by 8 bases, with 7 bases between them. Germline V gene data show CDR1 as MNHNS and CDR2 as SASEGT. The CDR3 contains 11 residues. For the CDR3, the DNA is TGTGCCAGCAGTGAGAGCGTGGGCTACACCTTC. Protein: CASSESVGYTF.

CDR3 coding DNA: TGTGCCAGCAGTTACTCGACTAGCGGGAGGTTGGAGACCCAGTACTTC. Amino acid sequence: CASSYSTSGRLETQYF. The genes are TRBV6-5 and TRBJ2-5, with TRBD2 identical over 13 bases. V was pared by 0 bases and J by 5 bases, with 3 bases of the junction left unmatched. Germline CDR1 MNHEY, CDR2 SVGAGI. The CDR3 has 16 amino acids.

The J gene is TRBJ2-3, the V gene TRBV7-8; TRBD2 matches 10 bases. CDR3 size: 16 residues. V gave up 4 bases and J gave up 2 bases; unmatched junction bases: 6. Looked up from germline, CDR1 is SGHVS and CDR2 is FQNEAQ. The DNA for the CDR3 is TGTGCCAGCAGCTCCGGGACTAGCGCTTTCACAGATACGCAGTATTTT. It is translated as CASSSGTSAFTDTQYF.

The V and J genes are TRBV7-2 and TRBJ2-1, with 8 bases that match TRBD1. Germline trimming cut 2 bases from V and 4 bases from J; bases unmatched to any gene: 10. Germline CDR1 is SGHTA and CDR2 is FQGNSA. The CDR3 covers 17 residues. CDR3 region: CASSLSTGGGAYNEQFF. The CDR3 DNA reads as TGTGCCAGCAGCTTATCCACAGGGGGAGGCGCTTACAATGAGCAGTTCTTC.

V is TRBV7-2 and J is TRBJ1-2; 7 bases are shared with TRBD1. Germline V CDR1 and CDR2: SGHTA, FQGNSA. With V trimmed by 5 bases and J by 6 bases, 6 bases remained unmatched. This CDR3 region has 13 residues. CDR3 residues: CASSLRQGDGYTF. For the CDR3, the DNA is TGTGCCAGCAGCCTTCGGCAGGGGGATGGCTACACCTTC. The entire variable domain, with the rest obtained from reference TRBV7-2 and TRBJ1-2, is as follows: GAGVSQSPSNKVTEKGKDVELRCDPISGHTALYWYRQSLGQGLEFLIYFQGNSAPDKSGLPSDRFSAERTGGSVSTLTIQRTQQEDSAVYLCASSLRQGDGYTFGSGTRLTVV.

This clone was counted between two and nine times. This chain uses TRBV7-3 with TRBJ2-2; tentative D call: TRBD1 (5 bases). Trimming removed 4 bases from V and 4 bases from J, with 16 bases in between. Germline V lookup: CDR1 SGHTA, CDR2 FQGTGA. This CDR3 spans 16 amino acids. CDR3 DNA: TGTGCCAGCAGCTCCAACGGTCAGGGTAGCACCGGGGAGCTGTTTTTT. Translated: CASSSNGQGSTGELFF.

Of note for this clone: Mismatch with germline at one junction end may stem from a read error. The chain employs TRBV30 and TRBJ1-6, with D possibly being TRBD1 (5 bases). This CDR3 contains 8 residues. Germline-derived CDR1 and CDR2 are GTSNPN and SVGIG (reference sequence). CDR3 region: CACQGTDF. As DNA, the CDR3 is TGTGCCTGCCAGGGCACCGACTTT.

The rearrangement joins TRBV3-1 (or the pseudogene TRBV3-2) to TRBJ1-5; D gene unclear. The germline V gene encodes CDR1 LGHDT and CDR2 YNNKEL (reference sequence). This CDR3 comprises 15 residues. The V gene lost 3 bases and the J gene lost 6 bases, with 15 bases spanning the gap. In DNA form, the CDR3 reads TGTGCCAGCAGCCAGAACGACATGCCAGGTCAGCCCCAGCATTTT. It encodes CASSQNDMPGQPQHF.

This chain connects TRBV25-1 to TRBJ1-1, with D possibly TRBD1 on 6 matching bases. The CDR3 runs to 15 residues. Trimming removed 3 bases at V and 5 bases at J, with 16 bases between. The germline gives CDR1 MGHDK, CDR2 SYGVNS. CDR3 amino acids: CASSDPGGARTEAFF. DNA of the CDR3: TGTGCCAGCAGTGACCCTGGGGGGGCTCGTACTGAAGCTTTCTTT. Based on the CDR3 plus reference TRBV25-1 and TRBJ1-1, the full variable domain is EADIYQTPRYLVIGTGKKITLECSQTMGHDKMYWYQQDPGMELHLIHYSYGVNSTEKGDLSSESTVSRIRTEHFPLTLESARPSHTSQYLCASSDPGGARTEAFFGQGTRLTVV.

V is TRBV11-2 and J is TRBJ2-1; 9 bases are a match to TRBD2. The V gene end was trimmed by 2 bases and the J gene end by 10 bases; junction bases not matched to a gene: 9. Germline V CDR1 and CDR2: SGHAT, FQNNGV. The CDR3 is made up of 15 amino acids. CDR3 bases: TGTGCCAGCAGCTTATACTTAGCGGGAGAGGGAGAGCAGTTCTTC. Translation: CASSLYLAGEGEQFF.